This T cell receptor (beta chain) comes out of a study of cytotoxic CD8 clonotypes in ibrutinib-treated CLL. In the study overall: Within the patient group, roughly 11 were relapsed/refractory and approximately 16 treatment-naive, and approximately 17 were IGHV unmutated. Response samples followed a median about 11 months of treatment, range 6 to 36.

Libraries were prepared by immunoSEQ multiplex PCR; TCRdb keeps only in-frame clonotypes and omits some of them. There are 250,000 to 350,000 clones in the sample; around 76% occur only once, and about 5.7% lies in the top ten. Notes on the study in general: Measured clonality at baseline was greater than in age-matched healthy donors and tracked with circulating CD8+ T-cell counts.

Regarding this clone: Its antigen is currently unknown.

Germline V gene data show CDR1 as SQVTM and CDR2 as ANQGSEA. This CDR3 spans 14 amino acids. V shed 3 bases and J shed 0 bases, with 11 bases lying between them. The chain employs TRBV29-1 and TRBJ2-5; D unclear. This sequence was found in a human donor with chronic lymphocytic leukemia. Sequencing was performed on PBMCs, taken at disease progression, from a patient treated with ibrutinib. Written as DNA, the CDR3 is TGCAGCGTTGATTACACCTACAACCAAGAGACCCAGTACTTC. It encodes CSVDYTYNQETQYF.